These T cell receptor beta chains were read from a single sample in a study of cytomegalovirus exposure and HLA in healthy donors. Measured with immunoSEQ multiplex PCR; TCRdb has only the in-frame clones, and not every one. The table includes about 130,000 clones, about 79% detected once. The sample comprised PBMCs. These receptor sequences come from a man aged 18 to 30 in good health and CMV-seronegative. Each CDR3 is given with its conserved first and last residue. D genes are given only for firm matches. Expanded clones get a size class; other rows say once, few or many, or leave the size out.

>TRBJ1-4|TRBV6-5|-|once
CASSYFGTQKEKLFF
TGTGCCAGCAGTTACTTTGGGACTCAAAAGGAAAAACTGTTTTTT
>TRBJ1-3|TRBV5-6|-|-
CASSLVSSGNTIYF
TGTGCCAGCAGCTTGGTGAGCTCTGGAAACACCATATATTTT
>TRBJ2-1|TRBV5-4|TRBD1|-
CASFRDSNNEQFF
TGTGCCAGCTTCCGGGACAGCAACAATGAGCAGTTCTTC
>TRBJ2-7|TRBV30|-|once
CAWSGHRVKPYEQYF
TGTGCCTGGAGTGGACACAGGGTTAAACCCTACGAGCAGTACTTC
>TRBJ2-3|TRBV14|-|once
CASSHLSSTDTQYF
TGTGCCAGCAGCCATTTAAGCTCTACAGATACGCAGTATTTT
>TRBJ2-1|TRBV7-2|TRBD2|-
CASSWGGGTSGIKEGEQFF
TGTGCCAGCAGCTGGGGTGGGGGGACTAGCGGGATTAAGGAGGGTGAGCAGTTCTTC
>TRBJ2-7|TRBV6-5|-|-
CASTFTGPPYEQYF
TGTGCCAGCACCTTTACAGGGCCCCCCTACGAGCAGTACTTC
>TRBJ1-2|TRBV9|TRBD1|-
CASSVSRNRQGDGYTF
TGTGCCAGCAGCGTATCCCGTAACCGACAGGGAGATGGCTACACCTTC
>TRBJ2-5|TRBV5-1|TRBD2|-
CASSETSGSFQETQYF
TGCGCCAGCAGCGAAACTAGCGGGAGTTTCCAAGAGACCCAGTACTTC
>TRBJ1-4|TRBV30|-|-
CAWTPRGGLGEKLFF
TGTGCCTGGACCCCACGGGGGGGGCTGGGGGAAAAACTGTTTTTT
>TRBJ2-2|TRBV11-2|-|once
CASSFRVPGLGELFF
TGTGCCAGCAGCTTTAGGGTGCCCGGACTCGGGGAGCTGTTTTTT
>TRBJ1-2|TRBV6-6|TRBD1|-
CASSNTGGATGYTF
TGTGCCAGCAGTAACACAGGGGGCGCGACTGGCTACACCTTC
>TRBJ2-1|TRBV19|TRBD2|-
CASRELAGDYNEQFF
TGTGCCAGTAGGGAACTAGCGGGAGACTACAATGAGCAGTTCTTC
>TRBJ2-4|TRBV27|-|-
CASSSTQTGPKKNIQYF
TGTGCCAGCAGTTCGACTCAGACAGGTCCGAAAAAAAACATTCAGTACTTC
>TRBJ1-4|TRBV19|-|-
CASTSTTKGYNEKLFF
TGTGCCAGTACGAGTACCACCAAGGGGTATAATGAAAAACTGTTTTTT
>TRBJ2-1|TRBV4-3|-|-
CASSQVGLYNEQFF
TGCGCCAGCAGCCAAGTGGGGCTTTACAATGAGCAGTTCTTC
>TRBJ2-7|TRBV18|TRBD1|-
CASSPTGTASEQYF
TGTGCCAGCTCACCGACAGGGACGGCGAGCGAGCAGTACTTC